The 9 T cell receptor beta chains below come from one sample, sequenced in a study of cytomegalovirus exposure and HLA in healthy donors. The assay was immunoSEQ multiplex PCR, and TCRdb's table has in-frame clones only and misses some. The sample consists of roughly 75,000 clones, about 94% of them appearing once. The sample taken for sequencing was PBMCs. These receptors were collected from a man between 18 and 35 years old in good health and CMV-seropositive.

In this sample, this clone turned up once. The CDR3 protein is CASSVLARDTQYF. CDR3 DNA: TGTGCCAGCAGTGTACTAGCTCGAGATACGCAGTATTTT. V gene TRBV2 combines with J gene TRBJ2-3, with D perhaps TRBD2 (6 bases). CDR1 is SNHLY, CDR2 FYNNEI, per germline. Trimming cost V 4 bases and J 5 bases, with 10 bases left between them. The CDR3 has 13 residues.

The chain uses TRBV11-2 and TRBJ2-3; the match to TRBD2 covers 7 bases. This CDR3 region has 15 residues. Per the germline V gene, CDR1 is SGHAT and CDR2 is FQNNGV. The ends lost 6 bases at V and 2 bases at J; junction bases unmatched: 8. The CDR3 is CASRSPRLATDTQYF. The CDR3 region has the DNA TGTGCCAGCAGATCCCCGCGACTAGCCACAGATACGCAGTATTTT.

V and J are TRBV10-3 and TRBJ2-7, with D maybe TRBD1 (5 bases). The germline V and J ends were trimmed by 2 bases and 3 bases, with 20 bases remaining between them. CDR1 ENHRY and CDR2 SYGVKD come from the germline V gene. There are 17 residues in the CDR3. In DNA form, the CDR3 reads TGTGCCATCAGTGAGACAGGTCAAACCTCAAAAAGCTACGAGCAGTACTTC. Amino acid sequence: CAISETGQTSKSYEQYF.

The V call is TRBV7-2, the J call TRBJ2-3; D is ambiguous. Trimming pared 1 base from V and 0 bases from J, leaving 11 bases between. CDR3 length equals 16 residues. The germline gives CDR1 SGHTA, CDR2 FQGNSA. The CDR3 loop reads CASSLVNTPSTDTQYF. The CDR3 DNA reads TGTGCCAGCAGCTTAGTCAACACACCGAGCACAGATACGCAGTATTTT.

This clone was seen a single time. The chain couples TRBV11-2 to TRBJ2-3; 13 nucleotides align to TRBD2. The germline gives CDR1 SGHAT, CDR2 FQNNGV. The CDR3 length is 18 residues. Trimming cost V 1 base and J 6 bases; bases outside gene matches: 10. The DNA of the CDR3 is TGTGCCAGCAGCTTAGCGCCGACTAGCGGGAGGAGATTTGATACGCAGTATTTT. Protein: CASSLAPTSGRRFDTQYF.

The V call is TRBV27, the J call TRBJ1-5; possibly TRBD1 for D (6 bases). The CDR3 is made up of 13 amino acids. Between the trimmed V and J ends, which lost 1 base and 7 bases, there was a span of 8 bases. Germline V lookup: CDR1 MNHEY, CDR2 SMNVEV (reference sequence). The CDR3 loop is CASSLYRAQPQHF. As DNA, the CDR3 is TGTGCCAGCAGTTTATACAGGGCCCAGCCCCAGCATTTT.

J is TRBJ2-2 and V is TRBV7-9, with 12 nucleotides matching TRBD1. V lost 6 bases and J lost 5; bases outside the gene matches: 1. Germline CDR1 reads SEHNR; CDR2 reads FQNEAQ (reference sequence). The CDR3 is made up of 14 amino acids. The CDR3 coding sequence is TGTGCCAGCAGGGGACAGGGGGCGACCGGGGAGCTGTTTTTT. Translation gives CASRGQGATGELFF.

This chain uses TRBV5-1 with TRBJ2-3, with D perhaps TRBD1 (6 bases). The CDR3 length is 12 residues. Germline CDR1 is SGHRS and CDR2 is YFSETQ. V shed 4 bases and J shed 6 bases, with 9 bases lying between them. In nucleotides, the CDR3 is TGCGCCAGCAGCCTAGACAGGGATACGCAGTATTTT. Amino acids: CASSLDRDTQYF.

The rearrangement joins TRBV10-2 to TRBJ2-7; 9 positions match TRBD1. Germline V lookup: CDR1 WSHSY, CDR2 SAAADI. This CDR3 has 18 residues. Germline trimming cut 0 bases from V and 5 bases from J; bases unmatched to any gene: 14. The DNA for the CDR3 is TGCGCCAGCAGTGAGTCGGGGGGAAGTACAGGGGGCTTCCACGAGCAGTACTTC. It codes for CASSESGGSTGGFHEQYF.